One sample yielded the 26 T cell receptor beta chains listed below, sequenced in a study of Graves' ophthalmopathy and Graves' hyperthyroidism. Amplification of TCR beta CDR3 regions used RNA transcripts. Second-round multiplex PCR followed a first-round RT-PCR using HTBI primers. One entry per CDR3 protein results from TCRdb running MiXCR on the multiplex PCR reads. The repertoire consists of about 170,000 distinct CDR3 sequences, with more than 30% occurring once and the leading ten covering about 5.8%. Source material: peripheral blood. These receptors were collected from a woman between 35 and 50 years old with Graves' ophthalmopathy.

The V gene is TRBV6-1, the J gene TRBJ2-7; D unresolved. Looked up from germline, CDR1 is MNHNS and CDR2 is SASEGT. The CDR3 covers 13 residues. V was trimmed by 6 bases and J by 3 bases, leaving 12 bases between them. The DNA for the CDR3 is TGTGCCAGCAGGGGTCCCGCCTTCTACGAGCAGTACTTC. It yields the protein CASRGPAFYEQYF.

This clonotype was counted a few times. V usage is TRBV6-1 and J usage is TRBJ2-7, with D possibly being TRBD1 (6 bases). The germline V gene encodes CDR1 MNHNS and CDR2 SASEGT. V was cut by 1 base and J by 5 bases, with 12 bases left in between. This CDR3 region has 14 residues. The DNA of the CDR3 is TGTGCCAGCAGTGAAGGGGCAGGGGCCAACGAGCAGTACTTC. It encodes CASSEGAGANEQYF.

The V call is TRBV6-2 or TRBV6-3, the J call TRBJ1-1, with 8 bases aligning to TRBD1. Germline trimming cut 5 bases from V and 12 bases from J; bases unmatched to any gene: 8. The CDR3 runs to 12 residues. Germline assignment: CDR1 MNHEY and CDR2 SVGEGT. CDR3: CASSQRTGRTFF. The CDR3 DNA follows: TGTGCCAGCAGTCAACGGACAGGGAGGACTTTCTTT.

V gene TRBV27 combines with J gene TRBJ1-1; tentative D call: TRBD1 (6 bases). CDR1 is MNHEY, CDR2 SMNVEV, per germline (reference sequence). Trimming pared 5 bases from V and 7 bases from J, leaving 14 bases between. The CDR3 sequence is 13 residues long. The chain's CDR3 is CASSAATGREAFF. The CDR3 DNA is TGTGCCAGCAGTGCGGCCACAGGGCGTGAAGCTTTCTTT.

The table lists this clonotype with many counts. The V and J genes are TRBV5-1 and TRBJ1-5, with 8 bases matching TRBD1. Per the germline V gene, CDR1 is SGHRS and CDR2 is YFSETQ. The CDR3 length is 16 residues. In DNA form, the CDR3 reads TGCACCATCCCGGGACAGGCAACACATAGCAATCAGCCCCAGCATTTT. Translation: CTIPGQATHSNQPQHF.

V gene TRBV6-1 combines with J gene TRBJ1-1; D is ambiguous. CDR3 size: 11 residues. Germline V lookup: CDR1 MNHNS, CDR2 SASEGT. The CDR3 DNA follows: TGTACGACTACGCACCACACTGAAGCTTTCTTT. It specifies CTTTHHTEAFF.

The chain couples TRBV6-2 or TRBV6-3 to TRBJ2-6; D not resolved. Germline V gene data show CDR1 as MNHEY and CDR2 as SVGEGT. The CDR3 length is 14 residues. V shed 10 bases and J shed 4 bases, with 14 bases lying between them. The CDR3 coding sequence is TGTGCCACCCAGCTCCCGTCCGGGGCCAACGTCCTGACTTTC. It yields the protein CATQLPSGANVLTF.

The table lists this clonotype with a count of one. This chain connects TRBV6-1 to TRBJ1-2, with a weak D call TRBD1 (6 bases). V was cut by 8 bases and J by 3 bases, with 13 bases left in between. CDR3 length: 13 residues. Germline loops: CDR1 MNHNS, CDR2 SASEGT. The CDR3 DNA is TGTGCCAGCTGGGCAGGGGAGGACTATGGCTACACCTTC. Amino acids: CASWAGEDYGYTF.

The chain links TRBV6-2 or TRBV6-3 to TRBJ1-2; D ambiguous. Germline loops: CDR1 MNHEY, CDR2 SVGEGT. The CDR3 sequence is 14 residues long. The V and J ends lost 6 bases and 0 bases respectively, with 11 bases between them. The CDR3 DNA is TGTGCCAGCAGGGTCGGCCCTTCTAACTATGGCTACACCTTC. This sequence encodes CASRVGPSNYGYTF.

This clonotype was counted at least ten times. The chain joins TRBV19 to TRBJ1-1; D gene unclear. Per germline, CDR1 LNHDA and CDR2 SQIVND (reference sequence). This CDR3 spans 12 amino acids. V shed 7 bases and J shed 0 bases, with 6 bases lying between them. Here the CDR3 reads CASNRVNTEAFF. CDR3 sequence (DNA): TGTGCCAGTAATCGGGTGAACACTGAAGCTTTCTTT.

CDR3 in amino acids: CASSFTEQQETQYF. CDR3 sequence (DNA): TGTGCCAGCAGTTTTACAGAGCAGCAAGAGACCCAGTACTTC. V is TRBV12-3 or TRBV12-4 and J is TRBJ2-5; D remains ambiguous. Trimming took 3 bases from V and 2 from J, leaving 10 bases between them. This CDR3 comprises 14 residues.

This clonotype was seen many times. The CDR3 region has the DNA TGTGCCAGCAGTTATGACGGGGGACAGGGGAGGAATGGCTACACCTTC. Translating it yields CASSYDGGQGRNGYTF. The chain joins TRBV6-5 to TRBJ1-2; 10 bases are shared with TRBD1. Germline CDR1 MNHEY, CDR2 SVGAGI. The trim removed 3 bases at V and 6 bases at J, leaving 10 bases unmatched. The CDR3 is 16 residues long.

Many counts were recorded for this clonotype. The rearrangement links TRBV9 to TRBJ1-5, with 8 bases aligning to TRBD1. The CDR3 totals 14 residues. V shed 3 bases, J shed 2 bases, and the junction held 1 base outside the gene matches. Per the germline V gene, CDR1 is SGDLS and CDR2 is YYNGEE. CDR3 residues: CASSEGQGNQPQHF. The CDR3 region has the DNA TGTGCCAGCAGCGAGGGACAGGGCAATCAGCCCCAGCATTTT.

This clonotype has ten or more counts. The genes are TRBV6-1 and TRBJ2-2; D possibly corresponds to TRBD2 (5 bases). V lost 0 bases and J 3 bases, leaving 5 bases between the germline ends. CDR3 length: 14 residues. Germline V lookup: CDR1 MNHNS, CDR2 SASEGT. CDR3 bases: TGTGCCAGCAGTGAAGCGGGAGACACCGGGGAGCTGTTTTTT. This sequence encodes CASSEAGDTGELFF.

This clonotype has a count of ten or more. The rearrangement uses TRBV29-1 and TRBJ2-7; D may be TRBD1 (5 bases). The CDR3 is made up of 12 amino acids. CDR1 is SQVTM, CDR2 ANQGSEA, per germline. The V gene lost 4 bases and the J gene lost 1 base, with 8 bases spanning the gap. CDR3 bases: TGCAGCGTTGCCGACAGTTCCTACGAGCAGTACTTC. It codes for CSVADSSYEQYF.

This clonotype was detected ten times or more. V usage is TRBV10-3 and J usage is TRBJ1-2, with TRBD1 as a possible D gene (5 bases). The V gene lost 10 bases and the J gene lost 2 bases, with 20 bases spanning the gap. CDR3 length: 15 residues. From germline, CDR1 is ENHRY and CDR2 SYGVKD. CDR3 in amino acids: CATAGATVTNYGYTF. CDR3 nucleotide sequence: TGTGCCACCGCCGGGGCCACTGTAACCAACTATGGCTACACCTTC.

This clonotype was seen repeatedly, ten times or more. This chain joins TRBV4-2 and TRBJ2-2, with D maybe TRBD2 (5 bases). The CDR3 totals 16 residues. Deletions cut 1 base from V and 4 bases from J, with 13 bases between. The germline V gene encodes CDR1 LGHNA and CDR2 YNFKEQ. CDR3 region: CASSQVGRVGTGELFF. As DNA, the CDR3 is TGTGCCAGCAGCCAAGTAGGGCGGGTCGGCACCGGGGAGCTGTTTTTT.

This clonotype was observed a single time. CDR3 amino acids: CSASFPAGELFF. Here the CDR3 DNA reads TGCAGTGCTAGCTTTCCGGCCGGGGAGCTGTTTTTT. The chain combines TRBV20-1 with TRBJ2-2; no reliable D call. V lost 3 bases and J lost 6, with 8 bases in between. The CDR3 loop spans 12 amino acids. Germline loops: CDR1 DFQATT, CDR2 SNEGSKA (reference sequence).

The chain joins TRBV19 to TRBJ1-2; 7 bases agree with TRBD1. From germline, CDR1 is LNHDA and CDR2 SQIVND (reference sequence). J gave up 6 bases and V 4 bases, and 8 bases lay outside the gene matches. The CDR3 is 14 amino acids. CDR3 bases: TGTGCCAGTAGTAGCAGACAGGGCGGAGATGGCTACACCTTC. Amino acids: CASSSRQGGDGYTF.

The rearrangement uses TRBV29-1 and TRBJ1-2, with a possible D match to TRBD1 (5 bases). This CDR3 contains 13 residues. The V end lost 0 bases, the J end lost 7 bases, and 12 bases lay between the germline ends. Germline loops: CDR1 SQVTM, CDR2 ANQGSEA. As DNA, the CDR3 is TGCAGCGTTGAAGAGGAGGGACCATCTGGCTACACCTTC. Its translation is CSVEEEGPSGYTF.

Many counts were recorded for this clonotype. This may be a read error, as it is one base from a much larger clone. Because it lacks the conserved phenylalanine or tryptophan at the end, this CDR3 is likely a read error. The chain carries TRBV25-1 and TRBJ2-5, with 9 bases fitting TRBD1. Unmatched junction bases numbered 8, after V lost 3 bases and J lost 3 bases. CDR3 length: 16 amino acids. Germline CDR1 MGHDK, CDR2 SYGVNS. CDR3 DNA sequence: TGTGCCAGCAGTGAGGGGCGGCGGACAGGGGAAGAGACCCAGTACTCC. This codes for CASSEGRRTGEETQYS.

The chain combines TRBV6-2 or TRBV6-3 with TRBJ2-7, with TRBD1 matching 9 bases. The CDR3 has 14 residues. V shed 7 bases and J 4 bases; nucleotides not matched to a gene: 8. Germline V gene data show CDR1 as MNHEY and CDR2 as SVGEGT. CDR3 amino acids: CASTGGQGKYEQYF. In DNA form, the CDR3 reads TGTGCCAGCACCGGGGGACAGGGAAAGTACGAGCAGTACTTC.

This clonotype showed up many times. V usage is TRBV7-9 and J usage is TRBJ2-2, with D perhaps TRBD1 (6 bases). The germline V and J ends were trimmed by 5 bases and 3 bases, with 13 bases remaining between them. Looked up from germline, CDR1 is SEHNR and CDR2 is FQNEAQ (reference sequence). This CDR3 contains 15 residues. CDR3 loop: CASSPLTGHTGELFF. CDR3 sequence (DNA): TGTGCCAGCAGCCCCTTAACAGGGCACACCGGGGAGCTGTTTTTT.

This clonotype was detected many times. A read error may be the cause here, since a much bigger clone is one base away. CDR3 loop: CASSCSGLTEAFF. In DNA, the CDR3 is TGTGCCAGCAGTTGCTCGGGTCTTACTGAAGCTTTCTTT. This sequence joins TRBV6-5 and TRBJ1-1; D not certain. Germline assignment: CDR1 MNHEY and CDR2 SVGAGI. Trimming shortened V by 4 bases and J by 5 bases, and 11 bases separated the two germline ends. There are 13 residues in the CDR3.

In this sample, this clonotype is medium-sized. The V and J genes are TRBV28 and TRBJ2-7; TRBD2 matches 9 bases. V trimming: 1 base; J trimming: 2 bases; junction bases outside the gene matches: 21. Germline V lookup: CDR1 MDHEN, CDR2 SYDVKM. The CDR3 consists of 21 residues. The CDR3 bases are TGTGCCAGCAGTTTATCCAGGGTATTCCCTGGGGTAGCGGGAGTCCCCTACGAGCAGTACTTC. It is translated as CASSLSRVFPGVAGVPYEQYF.

The chain combines TRBV4-2 with TRBJ1-6; maybe TRBD1 (5 bases). The CDR3 runs 14 residues. The V and J ends lost 2 bases and 7 bases respectively, with 9 bases between them. Germline lookup yields CDR1 LGHNA and CDR2 YNFKEQ. CDR3 DNA: TGTGCCAGCAGCCAACGGGGGATAAATTCACCCCTCCACTTT. It yields the protein CASSQRGINSPLHF.